This TCR beta chain appears in the sequencing data of a study of T cell responses to AZD1222 COVID-19 vaccine. Looking at the study overall: Both about-4-week and about-12-week second-dose recipients were combined.

This clone appeared a single time. Its antigen is unknown. Findings and limits, study-wide: Clonal diversity may have been underestimated in mostly white British donors. It was only a handful of AZD1222 recipients who were seropositive at baseline. As reported, nearly half of all spike-specific TCRs target variant regions that are unmutated.

The CDR3 covers 15 residues. V was shortened by 3 bases and J by 15 bases, with 23 bases between the two germline ends. Germline lookup yields CDR1 KGHDR and CDR2 SFDVKD. Generated by immunoSEQ multiplex PCR, the TCRdb table keeps only in-frame clones and is missing some. The repertoire holds 90,000 to 150,000 clones, with roughly 89% as singletons. The rearrangement uses TRBV24-1 and TRBJ2-1; maybe TRBD2 (5 bases). Sequenced here: peripheral blood, sampled on day 0 of AZD1222 vaccination. The TCR was taken from an adult in good health. CDR3 loop: CATSDPSAIGGSRFF. The CDR3 DNA sequence: TGTGCCACCAGTGATCCCTCGGCCATAGGTGGGAGCCGGTTCTTC.